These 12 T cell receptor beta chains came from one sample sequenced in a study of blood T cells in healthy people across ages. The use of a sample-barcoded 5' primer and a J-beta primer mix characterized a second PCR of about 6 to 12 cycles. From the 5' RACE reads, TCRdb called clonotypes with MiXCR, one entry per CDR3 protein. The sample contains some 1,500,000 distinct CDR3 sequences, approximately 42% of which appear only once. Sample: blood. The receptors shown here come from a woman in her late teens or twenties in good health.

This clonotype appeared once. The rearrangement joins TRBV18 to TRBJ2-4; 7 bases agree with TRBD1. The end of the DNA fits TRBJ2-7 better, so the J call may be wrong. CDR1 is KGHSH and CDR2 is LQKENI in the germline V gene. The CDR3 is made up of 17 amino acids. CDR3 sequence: CASSPPGWDRVSYEQYF. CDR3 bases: TGTGCCAGCTCACCACCAGGTTGGGACAGAGTCTCCTACGAGCAGTACTTC.

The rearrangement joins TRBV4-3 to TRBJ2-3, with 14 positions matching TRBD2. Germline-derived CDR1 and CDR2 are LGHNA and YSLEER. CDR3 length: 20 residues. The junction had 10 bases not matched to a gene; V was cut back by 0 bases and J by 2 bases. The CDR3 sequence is CASSQDQGRLAGGLTDTQYF. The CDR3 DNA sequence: TGCGCCAGCAGCCAAGATCAGGGGCGACTAGCGGGAGGGCTCACAGATACGCAGTATTTT.

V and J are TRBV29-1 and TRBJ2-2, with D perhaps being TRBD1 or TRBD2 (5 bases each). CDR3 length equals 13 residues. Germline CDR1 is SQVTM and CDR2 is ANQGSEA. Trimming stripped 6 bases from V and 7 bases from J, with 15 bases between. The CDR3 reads CSVRLQAGGELFF. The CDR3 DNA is TGCAGCGTAAGATTACAGGCGGGCGGGGAGCTGTTTTTT.

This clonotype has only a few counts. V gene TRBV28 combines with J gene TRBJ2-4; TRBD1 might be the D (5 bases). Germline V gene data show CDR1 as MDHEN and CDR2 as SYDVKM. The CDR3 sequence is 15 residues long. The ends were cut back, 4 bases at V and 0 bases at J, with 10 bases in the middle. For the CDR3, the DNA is TGTGCCAGCAGTTCGAAGGGGCTAGCCAAAAACATTCAGTACTTC. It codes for CASSSKGLAKNIQYF.

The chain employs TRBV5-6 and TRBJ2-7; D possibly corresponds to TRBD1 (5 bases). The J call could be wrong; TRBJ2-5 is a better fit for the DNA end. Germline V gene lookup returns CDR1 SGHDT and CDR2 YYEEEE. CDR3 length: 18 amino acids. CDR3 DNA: TGTGCCAGCAGCTTGGAGCTCGGCGCAGGGCGTCTTTTAGGGACCCAGTACTTC. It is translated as CASSLELGAGRLLGTQYF.

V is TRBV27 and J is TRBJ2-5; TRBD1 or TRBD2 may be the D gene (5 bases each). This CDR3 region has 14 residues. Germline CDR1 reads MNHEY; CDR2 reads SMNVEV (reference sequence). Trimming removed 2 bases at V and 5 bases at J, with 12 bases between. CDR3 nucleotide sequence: TGTGCCAGCAGTTTAAAGAGGGGTTGGGAGACCCAGTACTTC. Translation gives CASSLKRGWETQYF.

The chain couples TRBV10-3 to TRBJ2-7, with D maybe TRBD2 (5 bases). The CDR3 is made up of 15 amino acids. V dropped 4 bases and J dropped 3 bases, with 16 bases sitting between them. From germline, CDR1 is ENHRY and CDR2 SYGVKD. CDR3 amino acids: CAISGPWGDYYEQYF. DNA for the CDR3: TGTGCCATCAGTGGGCCCTGGGGTGACTACTACGAGCAGTACTTC.

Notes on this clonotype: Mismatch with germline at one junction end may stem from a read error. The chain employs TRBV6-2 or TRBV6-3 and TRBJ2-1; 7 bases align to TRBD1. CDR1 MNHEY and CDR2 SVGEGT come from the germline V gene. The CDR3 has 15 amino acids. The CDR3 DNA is TGTGCCCGCAGTTACCCCGGGACAGCAAACAATGAGCAGTTCTTC. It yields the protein CARSYPGTANNEQFF.

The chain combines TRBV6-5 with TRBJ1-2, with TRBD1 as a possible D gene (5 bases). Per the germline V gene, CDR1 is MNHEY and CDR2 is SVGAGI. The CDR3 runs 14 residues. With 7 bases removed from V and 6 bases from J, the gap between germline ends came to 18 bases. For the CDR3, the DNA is TGTGCCAGCACCGACCCGGGACGTAGCCATGGCTACACCTTC. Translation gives CASTDPGRSHGYTF.

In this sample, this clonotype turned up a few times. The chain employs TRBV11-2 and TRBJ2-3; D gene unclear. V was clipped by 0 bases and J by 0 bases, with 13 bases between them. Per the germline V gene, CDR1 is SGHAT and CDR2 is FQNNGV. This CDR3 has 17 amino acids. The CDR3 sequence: CASSLDRARTSTDTQYF. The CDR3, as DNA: TGTGCCAGCAGCTTAGATCGAGCCCGAACTAGCACAGATACGCAGTATTTT.

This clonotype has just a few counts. For the CDR3, the DNA is TGTGCCAGCAGTGCAGAGCGGGGAGCGTATGAGCAGTTCTTC. Protein sequence: CASSAERGAYEQFF. V gene TRBV6-5 combines with J gene TRBJ2-1, with 7 bases that match TRBD2. The CDR3 runs to 14 residues. J gave up 8 bases and V 5 bases, and 9 bases lay outside the gene matches. The germline V gene encodes CDR1 MNHEY and CDR2 SVGAGI.

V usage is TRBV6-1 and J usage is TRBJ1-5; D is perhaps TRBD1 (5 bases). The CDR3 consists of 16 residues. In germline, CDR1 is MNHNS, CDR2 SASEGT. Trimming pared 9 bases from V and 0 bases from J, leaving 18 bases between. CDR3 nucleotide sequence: TGTGCCAGAGTCGACAGAAGCAGAAATAGCAATCAGCCCCAGCATTTT. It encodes CARVDRSRNSNQPQHF.